Detailed here is one TCR beta chain. Its antigen is unknown. The input lacks base qualities; no much larger clone sits a single base away. This entry belongs to a study of blood T cell repertoires in COVID-19 (dated by TCRdb to about 2020). Looking at the study overall: Samples from collaborators originated in the United States, Italy and Spain and spanned both the acute and convalescent phases of COVID-19. The prospective study material was composed of cDNA or gDNA derived from T cells, B-cell-depleted T cells, or PBMCs. Subjects who had been exposed to COVID-19, were actively infected with it, or had recovered from it provided the deeply sampled blood TCRbeta repertoires that made up the dataset. The repertoires were released in a freely available public database meant as a resource for research on the immune response to SARS-CoV-2. Samples came from the ongoing ImmuneRACE study (first 160 participants) plus 1,254 subjects from 6 global collaborators. A de-identified subject ID, COVID-19 status, age in years and sex were almost always included in the sample metadata. Where available, HLA class I and class II types were taken from metadata supplied by the sample provider and were not determined by assay-based typing.

TCRbeta CDR3 regions were amplified from genomic DNA using the immunoSEQ Assay, a bias-controlled multiplex PCR. The source study handled its data this way. The number of nucleated cells in each sample was estimated by amplification of reference gene primers within the assay. Sequence reads were collapsed and filtered to measure the absolute abundance of every unique TCRbeta CDR3 rearrangement. For each sample, productive Simpson clonality was calculated as the square root of Simpson's diversity index over productive rearrangements. TCRdb mirrors the immuneACCESS table, restricted to in-frame sequences. Some clones are absent from its copies; in checked studies, under half trace to an unresolved V gene, and the reason for the others is unknown. For V, J and clone size, that table is used; D and trimming come from the DNA. For this sample there are more than 15,000 clones; about 88% appear just once. The ten largest clones represent around 9.6% of the sample.

Trimming removed 5 bases from V and 7 bases from J, leaving 11 bases between the germline ends. The germline V gene supplies CDR1 KGHDR and CDR2 SFDVKD. Including cysteine and phenylalanine, the CDR3 has 13 amino acids. The kept DNA is CDR3 alone, 39 bases in frame from the first base. Study-wide findings and limitations: Clinical and demographic metadata were provided uncurated, with the amount varying by source and participant.

Collaborating institutions collected whole blood in K2EDTA tubes following their own protocols. Collaborator samples were shipped for TCRbeta analysis as frozen whole blood, isolated PBMCs, or DNA extracted from either sample type. The sequence came from a man in his forties with active COVID-19. The rearrangement combines TRBV24-1 with TRBJ2-4; a tentative D call is TRBD2 (7 bases match). Sequenced sample: peripheral blood. The CDR3: CATSGGGSNIQYF. The nucleotide sequence is TGTGCCACCAGTGGCGGGGGCTCCAACATTCAGTACTTC.